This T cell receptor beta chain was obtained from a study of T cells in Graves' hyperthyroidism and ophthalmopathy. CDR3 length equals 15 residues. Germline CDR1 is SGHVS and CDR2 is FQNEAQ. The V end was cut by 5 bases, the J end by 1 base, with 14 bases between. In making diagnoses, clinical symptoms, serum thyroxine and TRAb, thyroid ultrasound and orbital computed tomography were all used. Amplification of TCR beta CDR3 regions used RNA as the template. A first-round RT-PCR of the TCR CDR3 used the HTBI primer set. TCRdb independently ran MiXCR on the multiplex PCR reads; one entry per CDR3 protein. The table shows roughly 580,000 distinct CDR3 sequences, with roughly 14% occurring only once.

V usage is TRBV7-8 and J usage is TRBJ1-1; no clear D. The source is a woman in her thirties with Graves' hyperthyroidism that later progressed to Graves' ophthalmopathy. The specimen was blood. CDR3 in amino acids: CASSTQAAQNTEAFF. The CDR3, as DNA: TGTGCCAGCAGCACCCAGGCGGCCCAGAACACTGAAGCTTTCTTT.